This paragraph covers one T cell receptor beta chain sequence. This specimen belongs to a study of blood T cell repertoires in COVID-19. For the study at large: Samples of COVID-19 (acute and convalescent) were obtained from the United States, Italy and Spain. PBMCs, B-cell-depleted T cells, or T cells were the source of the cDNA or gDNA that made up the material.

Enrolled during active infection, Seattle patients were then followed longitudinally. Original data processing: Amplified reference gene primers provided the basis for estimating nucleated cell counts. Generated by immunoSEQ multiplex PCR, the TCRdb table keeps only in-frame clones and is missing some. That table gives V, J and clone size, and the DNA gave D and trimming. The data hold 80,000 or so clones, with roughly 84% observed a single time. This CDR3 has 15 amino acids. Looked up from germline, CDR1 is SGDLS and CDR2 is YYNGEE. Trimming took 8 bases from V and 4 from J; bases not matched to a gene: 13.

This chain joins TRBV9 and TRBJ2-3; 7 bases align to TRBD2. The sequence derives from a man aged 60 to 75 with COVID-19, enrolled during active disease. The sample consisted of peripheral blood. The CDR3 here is CASGASREKSDTQYF. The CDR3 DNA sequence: TGTGCCAGTGGGGCGTCGCGGGAGAAATCAGATACGCAGTATTTT. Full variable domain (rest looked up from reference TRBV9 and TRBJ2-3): DSGVTQTPKHLITATGQRVTLRCSPRSGDLSVYWYQQSLDQGLQFLIQYYNGEERAKGNILERFSAQQFPDLHSELNLSSLELGDSALYFCASGASREKSDTQYFGPGTRLTVL.